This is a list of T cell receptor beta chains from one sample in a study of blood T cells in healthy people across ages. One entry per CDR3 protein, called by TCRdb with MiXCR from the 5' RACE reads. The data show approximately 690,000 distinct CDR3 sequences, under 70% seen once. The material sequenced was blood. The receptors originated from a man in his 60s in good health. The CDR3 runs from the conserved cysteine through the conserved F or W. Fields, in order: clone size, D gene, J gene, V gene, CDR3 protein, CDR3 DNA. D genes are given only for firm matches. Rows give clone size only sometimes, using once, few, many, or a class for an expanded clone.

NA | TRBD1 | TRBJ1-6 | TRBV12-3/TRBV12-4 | CASSFRGAGGNSPLHF | TGTGCCAGCAGTTTCAGGGGGGCGGGGGGAAATTCACCCCTCCACTTT
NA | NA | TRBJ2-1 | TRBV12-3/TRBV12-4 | CASSTQGSSYNEQFF | TGTGCCAGCAGTACACAGGGTAGCTCCTACAATGAGCAGTTCTTC
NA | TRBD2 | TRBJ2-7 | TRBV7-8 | CASRGGRIPSYEQYF | TGTGCCAGCAGGGGGGGGAGGATCCCGTCCTACGAGCAGTACTTC
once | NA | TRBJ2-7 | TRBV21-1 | CASSRRTGPLLEQYF | TGTGCCAGCAGCAGGCGGACAGGGCCGCTCTTGGAGCAGTACTTC
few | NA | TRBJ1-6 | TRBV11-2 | CASSFVRGWNNSPLHF | TGTGCCAGCAGCTTCGTCAGGGGTTGGAATAATTCACCCCTCCACTTT
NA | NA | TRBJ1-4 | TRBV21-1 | CASSPPTGAPGINNEKLFF | TGTGCCAGCAGCCCCCCGACAGGGGCGCCAGGGATAAATAATGAAAAACTGTTTTTT
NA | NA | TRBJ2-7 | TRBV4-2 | CASSQGLDTTSYNEQYF | TGTGCCAGCAGCCAAGGGCTGGACACAACTTCCTACAATGAGCAGTACTTC
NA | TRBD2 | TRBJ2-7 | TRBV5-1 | CASSLTGTSGVNEQYF | TGCGCCAGCAGCTTGACCGGGACTAGCGGGGTGAATGAGCAGTACTTC
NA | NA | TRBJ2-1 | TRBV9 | CASSTDPGPTNEQFF | TGTGCCAGCAGCACCGACCCGGGACCCACCAATGAGCAGTTCTTC
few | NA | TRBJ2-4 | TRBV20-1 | CSASAPGPQNIQYF | TGCAGTGCTAGCGCACCGGGACCCCAAAACATTCAGTACTTC
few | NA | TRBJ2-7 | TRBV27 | CASSPGAGKDEQYF | TGTGCCAGCAGCCCCGGGGCAGGGAAGGACGAGCAGTACTTC
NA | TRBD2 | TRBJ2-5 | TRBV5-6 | CASSLVPAGHQETQYF | TGTGCCAGCAGCTTGGTCCCAGCGGGGCATCAAGAGACCCAGTACTTC
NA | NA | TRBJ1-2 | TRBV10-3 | CAISVANYGYTF | TGTGCCATCAGTGTAGCTAACTATGGCTACACCTTC
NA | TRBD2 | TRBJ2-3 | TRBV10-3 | CAISLAGGSTDTQYF | TGTGCCATCAGCCTAGCGGGGGGTAGCACAGATACGCAGTATTTT
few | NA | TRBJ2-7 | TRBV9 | CASSVVLYEQYF | TGTGCCAGCAGCGTAGTTCTTTACGAGCAGTACTTC
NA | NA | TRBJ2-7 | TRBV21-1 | CASSSTGGFREQYF | TGTGCCAGCAGTTCGACAGGGGGCTTTCGGGAGCAGTACTTC
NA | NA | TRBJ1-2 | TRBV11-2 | CASSSDSRNYGYTF | TGTGCCAGCAGCTCGGACAGCAGAAACTATGGCTACACCTTC
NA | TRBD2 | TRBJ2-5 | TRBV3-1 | CASSPTELASETQYF | TGTGCCAGCAGCCCAACTGAACTAGCGTCCGAGACCCAGTACTTC
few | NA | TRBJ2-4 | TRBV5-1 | CASSPAPGVENIQYF | TGCGCCAGCAGCCCCGCCCCCGGGGTCGAAAACATTCAGTACTTC
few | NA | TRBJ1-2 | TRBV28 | CASRPGTVYGYTF | TGTGCCAGCAGGCCCGGGACGGTCTATGGCTACACCTTC
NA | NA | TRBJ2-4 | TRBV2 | CASSKESGAKNIQYF | TGTGCCAGCAGTAAGGAAAGTGGAGCCAAAAACATTCAGTACTTC
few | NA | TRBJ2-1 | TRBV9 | CASSLLSEWNNEQFF | TGTGCCAGCAGCCTCCTAAGCGAGTGGAACAATGAGCAGTTCTTC
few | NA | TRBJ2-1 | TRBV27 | CASSLSSSNEQFF | TGTGCCAGCAGTTTATCTAGTTCCAATGAGCAGTTCTTC
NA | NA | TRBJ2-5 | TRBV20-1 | CSALWGLYNEQYF | TGCAGTGCTCTCTGGGGCCTATACAATGAGCAGTACTTC
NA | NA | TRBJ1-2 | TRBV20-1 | CSASSGRQGYGYTF | TGCAGTGCTAGTAGCGGGCGTCAGGGCTATGGCTACACCTTC
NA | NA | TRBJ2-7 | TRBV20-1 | CSATHMAGTYEQYF | TGCAGTGCCACCCACATGGCAGGGACCTACGAGCAGTACTTC
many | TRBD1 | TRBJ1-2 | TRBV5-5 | CASSLGDRYNYGYTF | TGTGCCAGCAGCTTGGGGGACAGGTATAACTATGGCTACACCTTC
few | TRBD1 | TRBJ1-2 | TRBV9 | CASSVLTGEGYGYTF | TGTGCCAGCAGCGTGCTTACAGGGGAGGGCTATGGCTACACCTTC
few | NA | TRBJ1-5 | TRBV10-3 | CATVRDFNQPQHF | TGTGCCACCGTCCGGGACTTCAATCAGCCCCAGCATTTT
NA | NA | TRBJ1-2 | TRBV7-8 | CASSLEAGPRGYTF | TGTGCCAGCAGCTTAGAGGCCGGACCCAGGGGCTACACCTTC
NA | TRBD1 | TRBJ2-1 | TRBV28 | CASPKSRGTGQSYNEQFF | TGTGCCAGCCCTAAGAGCCGCGGGACAGGACAATCCTACAATGAGCAGTTCTTC
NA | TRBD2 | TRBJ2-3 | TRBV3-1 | CASSQETAGLDLLTQYF | TGTGCCAGCAGCCAGGAGACCGCCGGACTAGACTTGCTTACGCAGTATTTT
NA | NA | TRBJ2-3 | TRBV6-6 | CASSARVSNTQYF | TGTGCCAGCAGTGCAAGGGTGTCGAATACGCAGTATTTT
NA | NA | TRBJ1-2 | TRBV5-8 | CASSPLLGRVYGYTF | TGTGCCAGCAGCCCCCTCCTGGGGCGCGTCTATGGCTACACCTTC